Ten or more counts support the clone carrying this T cell receptor (beta chain). 5'RACE employing 10-nucleotide random UMIs yielded the cDNA. TCRdb re-called the 5' RACE reads through MiXCR, storing one row per CDR3 protein. The sample records tens of thousands of distinct CDR3 sequences, roughly 3.3% being singletons. This sample was taken from a study of neurological immune-mediated disorders. The V end was cut by 4 bases, the J end by 5 bases, with 17 bases between. CDR1 is MNHEY and CDR2 is SMNVEV in the germline V gene (reference sequence). The CDR3 is 15 amino acids. V is TRBV27 and J is TRBJ1-1, with a possible D match to TRBD1 (6 bases). This clonotype was obtained from a woman aged 45-65 years with multiple sclerosis. The sample was PBMCs. The CDR3 DNA is TGTGCCAGCAGTTCTTCCACAGGGTATATGACTGAAGCTTTCTTT. Encoded protein: CASSSSTGYMTEAFF.